This T cell receptor (beta chain) was found in a study of blood T cell repertoires in COVID-19. At the level of the study: PBMCs, B-cell-depleted T cells, or T cells provided the cDNA or gDNA that made up the material.

Here immunoSEQ multiplex PCR was the method, and the copy in TCRdb shows in-frame clones only, minus some. The table lists about 160,000 clones, about 92% of them singletons. Sequencing was done on a sample of peripheral blood. The receptor's source is a man in his sixties with active or convalescent COVID-19.

CDR3 nucleotides: TGCGCCAGCAGCTTGGTCACAGCTGGCCACAATGAGCAGTTCTTC. Amino acid sequence: CASSLVTAGHNEQFF. The chain combines TRBV5-1 with TRBJ2-1; D uncertain. Trimming left V 0 bases short and J 5 bases short, with 12 bases between. Germline CDR1 SGHRS, CDR2 YFSETQ. The CDR3 runs to 15 residues.